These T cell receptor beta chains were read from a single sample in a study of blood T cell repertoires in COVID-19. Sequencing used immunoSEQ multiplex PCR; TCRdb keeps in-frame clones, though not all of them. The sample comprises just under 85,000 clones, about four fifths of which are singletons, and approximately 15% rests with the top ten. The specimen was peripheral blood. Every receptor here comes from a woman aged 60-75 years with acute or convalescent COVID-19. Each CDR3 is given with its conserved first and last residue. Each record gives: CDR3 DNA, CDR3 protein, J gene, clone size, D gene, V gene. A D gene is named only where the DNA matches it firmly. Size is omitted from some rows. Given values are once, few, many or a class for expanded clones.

CDR3nt: TGTGCCAGCAGCCAGGGGGAGGCTAGCGGGAGATTGGACACCGGGGAGCTGTTTTTT; CDR3aa: CASSQGEASGRLDTGELFF; j_gene: TRBJ2-2; abundance: medium-sized; d_gene: TRBD2; v_gene: TRBV4-2
CDR3nt: TGCGCCAGCAGCCAAGAGACCCAGGGGGCGAATGGCTACACCTTC; CDR3aa: CASSQETQGANGYTF; j_gene: TRBJ1-2; abundance: NA; d_gene: TRBD1; v_gene: TRBV4-3
CDR3nt: TGTGCCAGCAAATTTATGGGCGGGAGTGACGAGCAGTACTTC; CDR3aa: CASKFMGGSDEQYF; j_gene: TRBJ2-7; abundance: NA; d_gene: TRBD2; v_gene: TRBV2
CDR3nt: TGTGCCAGCAGTTACTCAGGGGCAAGGAATCAGCCCCAGCATTTT; CDR3aa: CASSYSGARNQPQHF; j_gene: TRBJ1-5; abundance: NA; d_gene: NA; v_gene: TRBV6-2/TRBV6-3
CDR3nt: TGTGCCAGCAGCCAGAAGGACAGTTCGTACAATGAGCAGTTCTTC; CDR3aa: CASSQKDSSYNEQFF; j_gene: TRBJ2-1; abundance: few; d_gene: NA; v_gene: TRBV7-3
CDR3nt: TGTGCCAGCAGTGAAGCGGGGACAGGGAACCCATACGAGCAGTACTTC; CDR3aa: CASSEAGTGNPYEQYF; j_gene: TRBJ2-7; abundance: few; d_gene: TRBD1; v_gene: TRBV6-1
CDR3nt: TGTGCCACCAGAATCGACAGGGGGAGGTACGAGCAGTACTTC; CDR3aa: CATRIDRGRYEQYF; j_gene: TRBJ2-7; abundance: NA; d_gene: TRBD1; v_gene: TRBV15
CDR3nt: TGTGCCAGCAGCGTAGCTAGTTGGCAGGGGGCCTCATTAGCTTTCTTT; CDR3aa: CASSVASWQGASLAFF; j_gene: TRBJ1-1; abundance: NA; d_gene: TRBD1; v_gene: TRBV9
CDR3nt: TGCAGCACATGGGGGGGCAGGGGGCAGGACGAGCAGTACTTC; CDR3aa: CSTWGGRGQDEQYF; j_gene: TRBJ2-7; abundance: NA; d_gene: NA; v_gene: TRBV29-1
CDR3nt: TGTGCCAGCAGTTCAGGGACAGGGAACTATGGCTACACCTTC; CDR3aa: CASSSGTGNYGYTF; j_gene: TRBJ1-2; abundance: NA; d_gene: TRBD1; v_gene: TRBV28
CDR3nt: TGTGCCAGCAGCCCGGGACAGGGGGTGGATGGCTACACCTTC; CDR3aa: CASSPGQGVDGYTF; j_gene: TRBJ1-2; abundance: few; d_gene: TRBD1; v_gene: TRBV11-3
CDR3nt: TGTGCCAGTGCGACCCAGGGTTTGGTCTCCGGGGAGCTGTTTTTT; CDR3aa: CASATQGLVSGELFF; j_gene: TRBJ2-2; abundance: NA; d_gene: NA; v_gene: TRBV7-2
CDR3nt: TGTGCCTGGATGCGGTTCTCGGCAACTAATGAAAAACTGTTTTTT; CDR3aa: CAWMRFSATNEKLFF; j_gene: TRBJ1-4; abundance: NA; d_gene: NA; v_gene: TRBV30
CDR3nt: TGTGCCTGGAGTGTAGGAGGGGCCCAAGATACGCAGTATTTT; CDR3aa: CAWSVGGAQDTQYF; j_gene: TRBJ2-3; abundance: NA; d_gene: NA; v_gene: TRBV30
CDR3nt: TGCGCCAGCAGACCGGACACGGTCTCCTACGAGCAGTACTTC; CDR3aa: CASRPDTVSYEQYF; j_gene: TRBJ2-7; abundance: NA; d_gene: NA; v_gene: TRBV5-1
CDR3nt: TGTGCCAGCAGAGGGGGGGGCAATCAGCCCCAGCATTTT; CDR3aa: CASRGGGNQPQHF; j_gene: TRBJ1-5; abundance: few; d_gene: NA; v_gene: TRBV6-5
CDR3nt: TGTGCCAGCAGCTTGAGCTCGTTCTCCTACGAGCAGTACTTC; CDR3aa: CASSLSSFSYEQYF; j_gene: TRBJ2-7; abundance: once; d_gene: NA; v_gene: TRBV5-5
CDR3nt: TGTGCCAGCAGTGACTCGGGACAGGGTCGCTCACCCCTCCACTTT; CDR3aa: CASSDSGQGRSPLHF; j_gene: TRBJ1-6; abundance: many; d_gene: TRBD1; v_gene: TRBV6-4
CDR3nt: TGTGCCAGCAGCCAAGTTAGGGTGGGAGAGGCTGGGGCCAACGTCCTGACTTTC; CDR3aa: CASSQVRVGEAGANVLTF; j_gene: TRBJ2-6; abundance: NA; d_gene: NA; v_gene: TRBV3-1/TRBV3-2
CDR3nt: TGCGCCAGCAGCCAAGATCACGACAGCTCCTACGAGCAGTACTTC; CDR3aa: CASSQDHDSSYEQYF; j_gene: TRBJ2-7; abundance: NA; d_gene: NA; v_gene: TRBV4-3
CDR3nt: TGCGCCAGCACCAACGGTGCCTACGAGCAGTACTTC; CDR3aa: CASTNGAYEQYF; j_gene: TRBJ2-7; abundance: NA; d_gene: NA; v_gene: TRBV10-2
CDR3nt: TGTGCCTGGAGACAGGGGGCGAACACTGAAGCTTTCTTT; CDR3aa: CAWRQGANTEAFF; j_gene: TRBJ1-1; abundance: NA; d_gene: TRBD1; v_gene: TRBV30
CDR3nt: TGTGCCAGCAGCCCACAACATCGCAGGGGGATTAACTATGGCTACACCTTC; CDR3aa: CASSPQHRRGINYGYTF; j_gene: TRBJ1-2; abundance: NA; d_gene: TRBD1; v_gene: TRBV9
CDR3nt: TGTGCCAGCAGCCCTCGACAGGGGACCACTGAAGCTTTCTTT; CDR3aa: CASSPRQGTTEAFF; j_gene: TRBJ1-1; abundance: NA; d_gene: TRBD1; v_gene: TRBV11-3
CDR3nt: TGTGCCAGCAGCCCCCCCGGTCCCGAGCAGTACTTC; CDR3aa: CASSPPGPEQYF; j_gene: TRBJ2-7; abundance: NA; d_gene: NA; v_gene: TRBV11-3
CDR3nt: TGTGCCAGCAGTGGACGGACAGGGGGCGCAGGTTCACCCCTCCACTTT; CDR3aa: CASSGRTGGAGSPLHF; j_gene: TRBJ1-6; abundance: once; d_gene: TRBD1; v_gene: TRBV6-6
CDR3nt: TGTGCCAGCAGCTCCGACAGCCATGAAGCTTTCTTT; CDR3aa: CASSSDSHEAFF; j_gene: TRBJ1-1; abundance: NA; d_gene: NA; v_gene: TRBV12-3/TRBV12-4
CDR3nt: TGTGCCAGCAGTTACCGGGGGACAGGGGGGATGGAGACCCAGTACTTC; CDR3aa: CASSYRGTGGMETQYF; j_gene: TRBJ2-5; abundance: NA; d_gene: TRBD1; v_gene: TRBV6-6
CDR3nt: TGTGCCAGCTCACCCCCACAAAGAACCAATGAAAAACTGTTTTTT; CDR3aa: CASSPPQRTNEKLFF; j_gene: TRBJ1-4; abundance: NA; d_gene: NA; v_gene: TRBV18
CDR3nt: TGTGCCAGCAGCTGGGGGCTCTACAATGAGCAGTTCTTC; CDR3aa: CASSWGLYNEQFF; j_gene: TRBJ2-1; abundance: NA; d_gene: NA; v_gene: TRBV7-2
CDR3nt: TGCAGCGTCAGACAGGCCGGGGAGACCCAGTACTTC; CDR3aa: CSVRQAGETQYF; j_gene: TRBJ2-5; abundance: few; d_gene: NA; v_gene: TRBV29-1
CDR3nt: TGTGCCTGTCCCACGAGAGAAAACTATGGCTACACCTTC; CDR3aa: CACPTRENYGYTF; j_gene: TRBJ1-2; abundance: NA; d_gene: NA; v_gene: TRBV30
CDR3nt: TGTGCCAGCAGCTTTCGGGACAGGGGGCTCGAGCAGTACTTC; CDR3aa: CASSFRDRGLEQYF; j_gene: TRBJ2-7; abundance: NA; d_gene: TRBD1; v_gene: TRBV5-6
CDR3nt: TGTGCCAGCAGCGTATCCCTATACTCAACTGCGAACACCGGGGAGCTGTTTTTT; CDR3aa: CASSVSLYSTANTGELFF; j_gene: TRBJ2-2; abundance: NA; d_gene: NA; v_gene: TRBV9
CDR3nt: TGTGCCATCAGCTGGGACACTCCGAACACCGGGGAGCTGTTTTTT; CDR3aa: CAISWDTPNTGELFF; j_gene: TRBJ2-2; abundance: NA; d_gene: NA; v_gene: TRBV10-3
CDR3nt: TGCAGCGTTGAAATAGAGAGTCAGGGGACAGGCTCCCTTGGCTACACCTTC; CDR3aa: CSVEIESQGTGSLGYTF; j_gene: TRBJ1-2; abundance: once; d_gene: TRBD1; v_gene: TRBV29-1
CDR3nt: TGTGCCTGGAACTTAAAGACAGGGCTCCGAAAAGCTTTCTTT; CDR3aa: CAWNLKTGLRKAFF; j_gene: TRBJ1-1; abundance: NA; d_gene: TRBD1; v_gene: TRBV30
CDR3nt: TGTGCCAGCAGCTTACTAGCGGGGGTCCTCACCGGGGAGCTGTTTTTT; CDR3aa: CASSLLAGVLTGELFF; j_gene: TRBJ2-2; abundance: NA; d_gene: TRBD2; v_gene: TRBV7-2
CDR3nt: TGTGCCAGCACCAGACAGGGGCAGGGAGGTACTGAAGCTTTCTTT; CDR3aa: CASTRQGQGGTEAFF; j_gene: TRBJ1-1; abundance: NA; d_gene: TRBD1; v_gene: TRBV6-5
CDR3nt: TGCAGCGTTGAAGAATCCCAGGCGTACGAGCAGTACTTC; CDR3aa: CSVEESQAYEQYF; j_gene: TRBJ2-7; abundance: NA; d_gene: NA; v_gene: TRBV29-1